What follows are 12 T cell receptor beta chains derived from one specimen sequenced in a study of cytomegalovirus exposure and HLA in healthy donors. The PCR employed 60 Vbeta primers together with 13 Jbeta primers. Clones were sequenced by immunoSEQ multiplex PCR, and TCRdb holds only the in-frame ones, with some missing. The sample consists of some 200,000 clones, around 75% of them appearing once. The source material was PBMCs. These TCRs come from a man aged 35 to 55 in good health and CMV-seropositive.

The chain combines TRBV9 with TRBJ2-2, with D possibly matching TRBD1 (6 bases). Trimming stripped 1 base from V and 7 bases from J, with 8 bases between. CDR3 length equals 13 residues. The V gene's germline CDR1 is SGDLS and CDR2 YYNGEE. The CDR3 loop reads CASSVTTGGELFF. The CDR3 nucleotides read TGTGCCAGCAGCGTAACGACAGGCGGGGAGCTGTTTTTT.

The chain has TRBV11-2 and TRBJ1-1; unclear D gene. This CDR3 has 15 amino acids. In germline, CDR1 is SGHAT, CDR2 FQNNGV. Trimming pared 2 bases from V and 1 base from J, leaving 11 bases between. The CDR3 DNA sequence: TGTGCCAGCAGCTTAAGTAACATTCCGAACACTGAAGCTTTCTTT. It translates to CASSLSNIPNTEAFF.

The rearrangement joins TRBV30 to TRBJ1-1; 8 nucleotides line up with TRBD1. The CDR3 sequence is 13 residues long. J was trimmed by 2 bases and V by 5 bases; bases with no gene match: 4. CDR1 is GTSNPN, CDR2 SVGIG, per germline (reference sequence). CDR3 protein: CAWSTGDNTEAFF. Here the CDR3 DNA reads TGTGCCTGGTCGACAGGGGACAACACTGAAGCTTTCTTT.

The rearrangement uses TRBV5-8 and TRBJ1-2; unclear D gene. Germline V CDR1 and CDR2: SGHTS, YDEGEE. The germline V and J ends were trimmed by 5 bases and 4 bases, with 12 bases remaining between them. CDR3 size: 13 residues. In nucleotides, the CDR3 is TGTGCCAGCAGGGACGCCCGGGGCTATGGCTACACCTTC. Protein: CASRDARGYGYTF.

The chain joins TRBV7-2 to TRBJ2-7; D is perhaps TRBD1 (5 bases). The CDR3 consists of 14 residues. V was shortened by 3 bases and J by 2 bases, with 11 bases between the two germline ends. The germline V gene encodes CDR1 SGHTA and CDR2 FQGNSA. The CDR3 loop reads CASSFQGTPYEQYF. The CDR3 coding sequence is TGTGCCAGCAGCTTTCAGGGTACCCCCTACGAGCAGTACTTC.

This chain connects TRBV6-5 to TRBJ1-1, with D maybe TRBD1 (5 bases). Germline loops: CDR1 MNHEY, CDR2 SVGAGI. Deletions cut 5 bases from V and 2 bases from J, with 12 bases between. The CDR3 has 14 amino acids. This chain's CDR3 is CASSPADSNTEAFF. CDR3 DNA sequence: TGTGCCAGCAGTCCCGCCGACAGTAACACTGAAGCTTTCTTT.

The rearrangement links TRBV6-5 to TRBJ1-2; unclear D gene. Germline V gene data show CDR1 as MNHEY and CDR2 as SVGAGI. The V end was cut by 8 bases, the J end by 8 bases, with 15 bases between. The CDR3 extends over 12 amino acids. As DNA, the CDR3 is TGTGCCAGCCGCATTATGGGCGGGGGCTACACCTTC. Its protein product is CASRIMGGGYTF.

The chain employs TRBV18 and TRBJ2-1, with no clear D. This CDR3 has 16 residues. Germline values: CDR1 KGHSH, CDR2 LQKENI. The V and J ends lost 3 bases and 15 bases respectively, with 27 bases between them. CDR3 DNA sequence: TGTGCCAGCTCACCTATTTCCGAGTTCGAATCTTTTTCCGCGTTCTTC. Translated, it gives CASSPISEFESFSAFF.

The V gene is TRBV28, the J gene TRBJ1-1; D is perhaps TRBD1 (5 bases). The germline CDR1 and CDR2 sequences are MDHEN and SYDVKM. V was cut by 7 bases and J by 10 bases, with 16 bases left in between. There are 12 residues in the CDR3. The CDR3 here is CASTPGRGTAFF. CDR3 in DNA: TGTGCCAGCACCCCAGGGAGGGGCACAGCTTTCTTT.

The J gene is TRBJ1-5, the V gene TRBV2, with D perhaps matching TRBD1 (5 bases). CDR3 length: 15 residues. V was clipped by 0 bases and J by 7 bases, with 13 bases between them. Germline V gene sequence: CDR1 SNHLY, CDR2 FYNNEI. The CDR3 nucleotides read TGTGCCAGCAGTGAAGCGCTATGGGGGGAGCAGCCCCAGCATTTT. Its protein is CASSEALWGEQPQHF.

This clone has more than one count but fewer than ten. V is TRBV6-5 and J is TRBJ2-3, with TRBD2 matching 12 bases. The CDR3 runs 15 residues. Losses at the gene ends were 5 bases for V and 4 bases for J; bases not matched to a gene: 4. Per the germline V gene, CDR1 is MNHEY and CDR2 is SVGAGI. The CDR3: CASSATSGGSDTQYF. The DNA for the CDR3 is TGTGCCAGCAGTGCCACTAGCGGGGGGTCAGATACGCAGTATTTT.

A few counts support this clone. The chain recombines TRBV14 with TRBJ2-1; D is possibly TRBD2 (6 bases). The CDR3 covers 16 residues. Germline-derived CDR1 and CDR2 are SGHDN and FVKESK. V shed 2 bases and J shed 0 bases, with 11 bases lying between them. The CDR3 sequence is CASSQMAGTSYNEQFF. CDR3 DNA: TGTGCCAGCAGCCAAATGGCGGGAACCTCCTACAATGAGCAGTTCTTC. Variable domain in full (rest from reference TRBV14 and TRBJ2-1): EAGVTQFPSHSVIEKGQTVTLRCDPISGHDNLYWYRRVMGKEIKFLLHFVKESKQDESGMPNNRFLAERTGGTYSTLKVQPAELEDSGVYFCASSQMAGTSYNEQFFGPGTRLTVL.